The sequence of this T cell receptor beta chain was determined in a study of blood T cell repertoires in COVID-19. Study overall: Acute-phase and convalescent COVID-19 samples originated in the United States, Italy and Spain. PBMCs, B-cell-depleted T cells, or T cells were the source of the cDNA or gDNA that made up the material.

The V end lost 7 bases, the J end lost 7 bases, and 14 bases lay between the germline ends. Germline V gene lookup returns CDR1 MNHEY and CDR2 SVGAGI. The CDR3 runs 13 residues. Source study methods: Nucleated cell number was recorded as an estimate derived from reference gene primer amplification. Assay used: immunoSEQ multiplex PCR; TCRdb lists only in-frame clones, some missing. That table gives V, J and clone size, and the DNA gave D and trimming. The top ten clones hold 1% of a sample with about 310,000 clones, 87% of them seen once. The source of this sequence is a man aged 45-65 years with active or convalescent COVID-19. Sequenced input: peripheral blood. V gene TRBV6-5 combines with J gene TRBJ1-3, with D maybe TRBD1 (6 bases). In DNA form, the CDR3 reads TGTGCCAGCAAAAGACAGGTTGGGAACACCATATATTTT. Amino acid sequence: CASKRQVGNTIYF.